Each of the 14 T cell receptor beta chains below was sequenced from the same sample in a study of blood T cell repertoires in COVID-19. The method was immunoSEQ multiplex PCR; TCRdb's version includes in-frame clones alone and lacks a portion of them. This table has around 220,000 clones, under 85% appearing once. Sequenced: peripheral blood. The receptors originated from a woman aged 40 to 50 with active or convalescent COVID-19.

This chain links TRBV19 with TRBJ2-1; 9 bases fit TRBD1. Per germline, CDR1 LNHDA and CDR2 SQIVND (reference sequence). Germline trimming cut 4 bases from V and 1 base from J; bases unmatched to any gene: 2. This CDR3 has 15 residues. The CDR3 DNA is TGTGCCAGTAGTACCGACAGGGGGTCCTACAATGAGCAGTTCTTC. It encodes CASSTDRGSYNEQFF.

Of note for this clone: This may stem from a read error, because a much larger clone lies one nucleotide away. The chain joins TRBV9 to TRBJ2-2; 9 nucleotides match TRBD2. The V segment lost 7 bases and the J segment 7 bases; nucleotides outside the gene matches: 17. This CDR3 has 17 amino acids. CDR1 and CDR2 (germline): SGDLS, YYNGEE. The CDR3 region is CASRPLPAGGGVGELFF. The CDR3 nucleotides are TGTGCCAGCCGCCCCCTCCCCGCGGGGGGGGGTGTCGGGGAGCTGTTTTTT. The full variable domain, in which reference TRBV9 and TRBJ2-2 provide the parts outside the CDR3, is DSGVTQTPKHLITATGQRVTLRCSPRSGDLSVYWYQQSLDQGLQFLIQYYNGEERAKGNILERFSAQQFPDLHSELNLSSLELGDSALYFCASRPLPAGGGVGELFFGEGSRLTVL.

The chain recombines TRBV10-3 with TRBJ2-5, with D possibly being TRBD1 (6 bases). CDR3 size: 13 residues. CDR1 and CDR2 from the germline V gene are ENHRY and SYGVKD. Trimming pared 4 bases from V and 2 bases from J, leaving 8 bases between. CDR3 in amino acids: CAISAGQQETQYF. In DNA form, the CDR3 reads TGTGCCATCAGTGCTGGACAGCAAGAGACCCAGTACTTC.

The genes are TRBV5-4 and TRBJ1-1, with a tentative D call TRBD1 (6 bases). The germline V gene encodes CDR1 SGHNT and CDR2 YYREEE (reference sequence). V lost 0 bases and J 1 base, leaving 19 bases between the germline ends. The CDR3 runs 18 residues. The CDR3 DNA reads as TGTGCCAGCAGCTTGGCCGTGTCGGCAGGGGCCTGGAACACTGAAGCTTTCTTT. Translated: CASSLAVSAGAWNTEAFF.

This chain links TRBV6-6 with TRBJ1-5, with TRBD1 identical over 10 bases. The CDR3 is 15 residues long. Trimming took 6 bases from V and 3 from J; bases not matched to a gene: 5. Germline V gene sequence: CDR1 MNHNY, CDR2 SVGAGI (reference sequence). This CDR3 is CASSSDRGDNQPQHF. CDR3 bases: TGTGCCAGCAGCTCGGACAGGGGGGACAATCAGCCCCAGCATTTT.

The chain joins TRBV12-3 or TRBV12-4 to TRBJ1-1; no clear D gene. V was pared by 2 bases and J by 3 bases, with 7 bases between. CDR3 length: 13 residues. The CDR3 coding sequence is TGTGCCAGCAGTTTAAGGGAGGACACTGAAGCTTTCTTT. Translation: CASSLREDTEAFF.

This chain connects TRBV11-2 to TRBJ2-3; TRBD2 aligns across 9 bases. The CDR3 spans 18 residues. V trimming: 5 bases; J trimming: 2 bases; junction bases outside the gene matches: 14. Germline V CDR1 and CDR2: SGHAT, FQNNGV. The DNA for the CDR3 is TGTGCCAGCAGCCCATCACGAAGGGTAGCGGGGGCCACAGATACGCAGTATTTT. The encoded protein is CASSPSRRVAGATDTQYF.

This sequence joins TRBV7-2 and TRBJ2-3; weak D call: TRBD1 (6 bases). Germline values: CDR1 SGHTA, CDR2 FQGNSA. V lost 1 base and J lost 5, with 13 bases in between. The CDR3 length is 15 residues. The CDR3 here is CASSLVSGVGDTQYF. The CDR3 coding sequence is TGTGCCAGCAGCTTAGTGTCAGGGGTAGGAGATACGCAGTATTTT. The full variable domain, its missing parts supplied by reference TRBV7-2 and TRBJ2-3, is GAGVSQSPSNKVTEKGKDVELRCDPISGHTALYWYRQSLGQGLEFLIYFQGNSAPDKSGLPSDRFSAERTGGSVSTLTIQRTQQEDSAVYLCASSLVSGVGDTQYFGPGTRLTVL.

V gene TRBV5-1 combines with J gene TRBJ2-3, with D possibly being TRBD2 (5 bases). The V gene's germline CDR1 is SGHRS and CDR2 YFSETQ. Trimming stripped 6 bases from V and 0 bases from J, with 17 bases between. The CDR3 is made up of 16 amino acids. This CDR3 is CASTQGLSPSTDTQYF. The CDR3 DNA follows: TGCGCCAGCACCCAAGGACTGTCCCCGAGCACAGATACGCAGTATTTT.

J is TRBJ1-1 and V is TRBV18; maybe TRBD1 (5 bases). The CDR3 is 15 amino acids. The germline V gene encodes CDR1 KGHSH and CDR2 LQKENI. The V gene lost 3 bases and the J gene lost 1 base, with 12 bases spanning the gap. The CDR3: CASSPDYDRNTEAFF. The CDR3 DNA follows: TGTGCCAGCTCACCTGATTATGACAGGAACACTGAAGCTTTCTTT.

CDR3 amino acids: CASSFTGLEADTQYF. CDR3 bases: TGTGCCAGCAGCTTTACGGGACTAGAGGCAGATACGCAGTATTTT. The chain combines TRBV11-3 with TRBJ2-3; 8 bases match TRBD2. Germline assignment: CDR1 SGHNT and CDR2 YENEEA. Trimming removed 3 bases from V and 4 bases from J; junction bases left unmatched: 6. The CDR3 spans 15 residues.

The V gene is TRBV28, the J gene TRBJ1-2, with a tentative D call TRBD1 (5 bases). The CDR3 runs to 17 residues. Trimming shortened V by 7 bases and J by 0 bases, and 21 bases separated the two germline ends. Germline values: CDR1 MDHEN, CDR2 SYDVKM. Written as DNA, the CDR3 is TGTGCCAGCACCCTAGGGCGGGGGAGACGGGCTAACTATGGCTACACCTTC. It yields the protein CASTLGRGRRANYGYTF.

This clone was observed a single time. The chain joins TRBV18 to TRBJ2-7; D gene unclear. Deletions cut 3 bases from V and 3 bases from J, with 9 bases between. There are 13 residues in the CDR3. Per the germline V gene, CDR1 is KGHSH and CDR2 is LQKENI. The CDR3 reads CASSPQQNYEQYV. The CDR3, as DNA: TGTGCCAGCTCACCGCAACAGAACTACGAGCAGTACGTC.

This clone was picked up one time. J is TRBJ2-2 and V is TRBV5-5; 9 bases match TRBD1. CDR1 is SGHKS, CDR2 YYEKEE, per germline (reference sequence). Unmatched junction bases numbered 1, after V lost 4 bases and J lost 3 bases. The CDR3 length is 14 residues. The CDR3 sequence: CASSRTGDTGELFF. Written as DNA, the CDR3 is TGTGCCAGCAGCCGGACAGGGGACACCGGGGAGCTGTTTTTT. Full variable domain (missing parts from reference TRBV5-5 and TRBJ2-2): DAGVTQSPTHLIKTRGQQVTLRCSPISGHKSVSWYQQVLGQGPQFIFQYYEKEERGRGNFPDRFSARQFPNYSSELNVNALLLGDSALYLCASSRTGDTGELFFGEGSRLTVL.